The rows below give T cell receptor beta chains drawn from one sample of a study of cytotoxic CD8 clonotypes in ibrutinib-treated CLL. Assay used: immunoSEQ multiplex PCR; TCRdb lists only in-frame clones, some missing. The sample lists approximately 100,000 clones; 58% were seen once. The input for sequencing was PBMCs, taken after 24 months of ibrutinib treatment. The receptors shown here come from a human donor with chronic lymphocytic leukemia. The CDR3 runs from the conserved cysteine through the conserved F or W. A D gene is named only where the DNA matches it firmly. Clone size appears in some rows only: once, few, many, or a class for an expanded clone.

. TRBD2 TRBJ2-1 16 TRBV6-5 TGTGCCAGCAGTTACGCTAGCGGGGGGGCTCGGAATGAGCAGTTCTTC CASSYASGGARNEQFF
. . TRBJ1-2 13 TRBV7-2 TGTGCCAGCAGCCCGAGGGGGGCGGAGGGCTACACCTTC CASSPRGAEGYTF
few TRBD1 TRBJ2-1 16 TRBV18 TGTGCCAGCTCACCGTTAGACCAGGGGGCTCGCGGTGAGCAGTTCTTC CASSPLDQGARGEQFF
. . TRBJ1-1 15 TRBV2 TGTGCCAGCAGGGAACAGGGTATAATGAACACTGAAGCTTTCTTT CASREQGIMNTEAFF
few TRBD1 TRBJ2-2 16 TRBV5-1 TGCGCCAGCAGCTTACAGGGGATCCCCAGCACCGGGGAGCTGTTTTTT CASSLQGIPSTGELFF
. . TRBJ2-1 14 TRBV30 TGTGCCTGGAAACCCAGGAGCTCCTACAATGAGCAGTTCTTC CAWKPRSSYNEQFF
many . TRBJ2-7 15 TRBV7-2 TGTGCCAGCAGCTTGGGGATCGGGGGCCTGGACGAGCAGTACTTC CASSLGIGGLDEQYF
. . TRBJ1-2 11 TRBV30 TGTGCCTGGGGTACATTCTATGGCTACACCTTC CAWGTFYGYTF
. . TRBJ2-3 12 TRBV10-1 TGCGCCAGCAGTGAGCCTCCGGATACGCAGTATTTT CASSEPPDTQYF
. . TRBJ1-4 18 TRBV5-1 TGCGCCAGCAGCTTGGGCCTTCTCGAGTACTTCTCTAATGAAAAACTGTTTTTT CASSLGLLEYFSNEKLFF
. . TRBJ2-5 15 TRBV7-2 TGTGCCAGCAGCGCCCCCCTGGCGGGCACTGAGACCCAGTACTTC CASSAPLAGTETQYF
. . TRBJ2-1 12 TRBV11-2 TGTGCCAGCAGCTTAGCCGTAGATGGGCAGTTCTTC CASSLAVDGQFF
many . TRBJ2-7 14 TRBV6-5 TGTGCCAGCAGTTTCCTACAGGGCGCCTACGAGCAGTACTTC CASSFLQGAYEQYF
. . TRBJ1-5 12 TRBV30 TGTGCCTGGAGTCGGGTCGATCAGCCCCAGCATTTT CAWSRVDQPQHF
few TRBD1 TRBJ1-2 12 TRBV5-1 TGCGCCAGCAGCTTAGACAGGGCTGGCTACACCTTC CASSLDRAGYTF
once . TRBJ1-2 12 TRBV4-2 TGTGCCAGCAGCACAGATATCTATGGCTACACCTTC CASSTDIYGYTF